This TCR beta chain is from a study of response to subunit inactivated influenza vaccine. TCRdb used MiXCR to reprocess the RT-PCR reads, holding one entry per CDR3 protein. This table holds 450,000 to 600,000 distinct CDR3 sequences, approximately 7.3% found once. The V gene end was trimmed by 1 base and the J gene end by 1 base; junction bases not matched to a gene: 6. CDR3 length equals 17 residues. The specimen comprised PBMCs from blood, sampled about 24 months after vaccination. The clonotype originates from a man between 50 and 70 years old who received an inactivated influenza vaccine. The gene calls are TRBV12-3 or TRBV12-4 and TRBJ2-4; 8 bases fit TRBD1. The CDR3 DNA follows: TGTGCCAGCAGTTTAGGGACAGGGAATATGGCCAAAAACATTCAGTACTTC. Its protein is CASSLGTGNMAKNIQYF.